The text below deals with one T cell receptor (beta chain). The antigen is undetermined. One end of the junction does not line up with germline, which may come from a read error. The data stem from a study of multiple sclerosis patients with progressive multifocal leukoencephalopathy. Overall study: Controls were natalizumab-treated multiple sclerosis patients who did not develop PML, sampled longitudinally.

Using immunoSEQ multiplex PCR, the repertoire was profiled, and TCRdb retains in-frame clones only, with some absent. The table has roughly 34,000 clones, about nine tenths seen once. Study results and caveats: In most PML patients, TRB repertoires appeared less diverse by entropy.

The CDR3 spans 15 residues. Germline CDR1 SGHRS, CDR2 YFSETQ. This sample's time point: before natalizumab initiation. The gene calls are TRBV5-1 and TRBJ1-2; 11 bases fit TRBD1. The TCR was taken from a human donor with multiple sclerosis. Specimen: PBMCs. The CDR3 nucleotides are TGCGCCAGCAGCGTAAACGCCGGGACAGGGGGTCCTCCTGCCTTC. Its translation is CASSVNAGTGGPPAF.